Presented here are 20 T cell receptor beta chains from one specimen sequenced in a study of T-cell reconstitution after alpha-beta-depleted transplantation in children. The TCRbeta library incorporated unique molecular identifiers. TCRdb processed the PCR reads anew with MiXCR; each CDR3 protein has one entry. In the table there are 400,000 to 500,000 distinct CDR3 sequences, under 13% of which are singletons. Material: PBMCs from the stem cell graft donor, obtained from the stem cell graft. The source is a human donor who donated a stem cell graft to a child with acute myeloid leukemia.

The V and J genes are TRBV4-1 and TRBJ1-5; D is undetermined. Per germline, CDR1 MGHRA and CDR2 YSYEKL. V lost 0 bases to trimming and J lost 2 bases, with 8 bases between them. The CDR3 length is 15 residues. CDR3 DNA sequence: TGCGCCAGCAGCCAAGATCTTAGTCGCAATCAGCCCCAGCATTTT. Translating gives CASSQDLSRNQPQHF.

This chain links TRBV5-1 with TRBJ2-3; TRBD1 matches 10 bases. The junction had 3 bases not matched to a gene; V was cut back by 0 bases and J by 2 bases. Germline V gene data show CDR1 as SGHRS and CDR2 as YFSETQ. The CDR3 length is 16 residues. CDR3 loop: CASSLVDRGLTDTQYF. The CDR3 coding sequence is TGCGCCAGCAGCTTGGTTGACAGGGGGCTCACAGATACGCAGTATTTT.

The table lists this clonotype with a few counts. The CDR3 is CASSFRGVETQYF. The CDR3 nucleotides are TGTGCCAGCAGCTTCCGAGGTGTGGAGACCCAGTACTTC. The chain recombines TRBV7-9 with TRBJ2-5; D is unresolved. The germline gives CDR1 SEHNR, CDR2 FQNEAQ (reference sequence). This CDR3 is 13 amino acids long. The ends were cut back, 3 bases at V and 5 bases at J, with 10 bases in the middle.

The chain uses TRBV6-1 and TRBJ1-2, with 8 bases identical to TRBD1. Trimming removed 0 bases from V and 8 bases from J; junction bases left unmatched: 8. This CDR3 has 15 residues. CDR1 MNHNS and CDR2 SASEGT come from the germline V gene. In DNA, the CDR3 is TGTGCCAGCAGTGAAGCATTCCAGGGGGCGCGAGGCTACACCTTC. It specifies CASSEAFQGARGYTF.

This clonotype has more than one count but fewer than ten. The chain is built from TRBV19 and TRBJ2-4; D is unclear. CDR3 size: 11 residues. The germline V gene has CDR1 LNHDA and CDR2 SQIVND (reference sequence). Trimming took 7 bases from V and 8 from J, leaving 9 bases between them. DNA of the CDR3: TGTGCCAGTACAGATTTGGACATTCAGTACTTC. Translating gives CASTDLDIQYF. The complete variable domain, with remaining parts taken from reference TRBV19 and TRBJ2-4, reads DGGITQSPKYLFRKEGQNVTLSCEQNLNHDAMYWYRQDPGQGLRLIYYSQIVNDFQKGDIAEGYSVSREKKESFPLTVTSAQKNPTAFYLCASTDLDIQYFGAGTRLSVL.

A few counts support this clonotype. The CDR3 protein is CASSGGAVLQETQYF. The CDR3 coding sequence is TGTGCCAGCAGCGGGGGGGCAGTACTCCAAGAGACCCAGTACTTC. J is TRBJ2-5 and V is TRBV12-3 or TRBV12-4; 8 bases are shared with TRBD2. V dropped 6 bases and J dropped 1; count of bases not matched to a gene: 7. The CDR3 has 15 amino acids.

This clonotype was seen repeatedly, ten times or more. The rearrangement links TRBV10-3 to TRBJ2-7; 8 nucleotides match TRBD1. Germline V gene sequence: CDR1 ENHRY, CDR2 SYGVKD. The V and J ends lost 6 bases and 1 base, in that order; junction bases with no gene match: 5. The length of the CDR3 is 14 residues. The CDR3 DNA reads as TGTGCCATCAGCCTCGGACAGGGTTCCTACGAGCAGTACTTC. Translating gives CAISLGQGSYEQYF.

The table lists this clonotype with many counts. The chain links TRBV5-4 to TRBJ2-1; possibly TRBD1 for D (6 bases). This CDR3 region has 16 residues. Trimming took off 0 bases at V and 2 bases at J, with 12 bases between the two ends. The germline CDR1 and CDR2 sequences are SGHNT and YYREEE (reference sequence). The CDR3 sequence: CASSLEGVLAYNEQFF. In nucleotides, the CDR3 is TGTGCCAGCAGCTTGGAGGGGGTCCTAGCCTACAATGAGCAGTTCTTC.

This clonotype was seen ten or more times. CDR3 residues: CASSAPSREYEQFF. The CDR3 DNA follows: TGCGCCAGCAGTGCGCCTAGCCGGGAGTATGAGCAGTTCTTC. V usage is TRBV10-2 and J usage is TRBJ2-1, with D possibly being TRBD2 (6 bases). Germline V gene data show CDR1 as WSHSY and CDR2 as SAAADI. V was trimmed by 4 bases and J by 8 bases, leaving 15 bases between them. The CDR3 runs to 14 residues.

This clonotype was seen more than once but under ten times. The chain recombines TRBV29-1 with TRBJ2-7; TRBD1 matches 9 bases. V dropped 6 bases and J dropped 4; count of bases not matched to a gene: 13. CDR3 length: 15 residues. CDR1 SQVTM and CDR2 ANQGSEA come from the germline V gene. CDR3 protein: CSVVPPGQGIYEQYF. The CDR3 bases are TGCAGCGTCGTCCCACCGGGACAGGGCATATACGAGCAGTACTTC.

This sequence joins TRBV18 and TRBJ1-2, with TRBD1 identical over 7 bases. The J segment lost 4 bases and the V segment lost 3 bases, leaving 8 bases of the junction unmatched. Looked up from germline, CDR1 is KGHSH and CDR2 is LQKENI. This CDR3 has 15 residues. CDR3 DNA sequence: TGTGCCAGCTCACCCCGGACAGGAGAAAGCTATGGCTACACCTTC. It is translated as CASSPRTGESYGYTF.

This clonotype was observed a handful of times. In DNA, the CDR3 is TGTGCCAGCAGCTCCCGGGGACAACCACCCTACGAGCAGTACTTC. Translated: CASSSRGQPPYEQYF. V usage is TRBV7-2 and J usage is TRBJ2-7; perhaps TRBD1 as D (6 bases). V gave up 4 bases and J gave up 2 bases, with 15 bases separating them. The CDR3 length is 15 residues. Germline values: CDR1 SGHTA, CDR2 FQGNSA.

Only a few counts were recorded for this clonotype. The chain recombines TRBV3-1 with TRBJ2-1, with TRBD2 identical over 8 bases. CDR1 and CDR2 from the germline V gene are LGHDT and YNNKEL (reference sequence). The junction had 13 bases not matched to a gene; V was cut back by 1 base and J by 5 bases. The CDR3 is 18 amino acids. The CDR3 nucleotides read TGTGCCAGCAGCCAAGGCATTCCTCCTAGCGGGCATAACAATGAGCAGTTCTTC. Protein sequence: CASSQGIPPSGHNNEQFF.

The gene calls are TRBV5-1 and TRBJ2-1; 12 bases are a match to TRBD2. This CDR3 spans 15 amino acids. The ends lost 2 bases at V and 8 bases at J; junction bases unmatched: 5. CDR1 and CDR2 (germline): SGHRS, YFSETQ. For the CDR3, the DNA is TGCGCCAGCAGCTTCCTAGCGGGGGGGCCATATGAGCAGTTCTTC. This gives the protein CASSFLAGGPYEQFF. Full variable domain (missing parts from reference TRBV5-1 and TRBJ2-1): KAGVTQTPRYLIKTRGQQVTLSCSPISGHRSVSWYQQTPGQGLQFLFEYFSETQRNKGNFPGRFSGRQFSNSRSEMNVSTLELGDSALYLCASSFLAGGPYEQFFGPGTRLTVL.

Comment on this clonotype: One junction end disagrees with the germline gene, perhaps due to a read error. This chain joins TRBV6-1 and TRBJ1-2; a possible D gene is TRBD1 (6 bases). This CDR3 is 13 amino acids long. Germline V gene data show CDR1 as MNHNS and CDR2 as SASEGT. This chain's CDR3 is CASSEKDSYGCTF. For the CDR3, the DNA is TGTGCCAGCAGTGAAAAGGACAGCTATGGCTGCACCTTC.

V gene TRBV20-1 combines with J gene TRBJ2-2; 11 nucleotides match TRBD2. This CDR3 spans 15 amino acids. J lost 3 bases, V lost 3 bases, and 3 bases had no gene match. Germline values: CDR1 DFQATT, CDR2 SNEGSKA (reference sequence). CDR3 in amino acids: CSARGLADYTGELFF. CDR3 sequence (DNA): TGCAGTGCTAGGGGACTAGCGGATTACACCGGGGAGCTGTTTTTT.

This clonotype was counted between two and nine times. The chain carries TRBV18 and TRBJ2-1, with 10 bases fitting TRBD2. J was trimmed by 9 bases and V by 1 base; bases with no gene match: 0. CDR1 is KGHSH, CDR2 LQKENI, per germline. The CDR3 runs 13 residues. CDR3 DNA: TGTGCCAGCTCACCACTAGCGGGAGGTGAGCAGTTCTTC. Amino acid sequence: CASSPLAGGEQFF.

The rearrangement links TRBV4-2 to TRBJ2-3; TRBD2 matches at 7 bases. J was trimmed by 1 base and V by 3 bases; bases with no gene match: 7. Germline CDR1 reads LGHNA; CDR2 reads YNFKEQ. The CDR3 runs to 16 residues. CDR3 bases: TGTGCCAGCAGCCACGGGCGGGAGAGTGGCACAGATACGCAGTATTTT. Its protein product is CASSHGRESGTDTQYF.

This chain connects TRBV7-9 to TRBJ1-2; D not resolved. Trimming removed 8 bases at V and 0 bases at J, with 16 bases between. The germline CDR1 and CDR2 sequences are SEHNR and FQNEAQ (reference sequence). The CDR3 is 15 amino acids. The CDR3 coding sequence is TGTGCCAGCGGAAACTTCCAGATCTCTAACTATGGCTACACCTTC. Amino acid sequence: CASGNFQISNYGYTF.

The chain combines TRBV5-1 with TRBJ2-1; the D is unclear. The CDR3 extends over 15 amino acids. V shed 0 bases and J shed 0 bases, with 7 bases lying between them. The germline CDR1 and CDR2 sequences are SGHRS and YFSETQ. The CDR3 coding sequence is TGCGCCAGCAGCTTGGACGGCTTCTCCTACAATGAGCAGTTCTTC. Translating gives CASSLDGFSYNEQFF.